Sequencing of this T cell receptor (beta chain) was carried out in a study of T-cell memory formation after mild COVID-19. Study summary: Largely, the TCR clusters proved donor specific.

In germline, CDR1 is SQVTM, CDR2 ANQGSEA. The CDR3 sequence is 13 residues long. The ends were cut back, 6 bases at V and 8 bases at J, with 19 bases in the middle. With regard to this clonotype: No antigen is known for it.

General study findings and limits: Proof of SARS-CoV-2 specificity was absent for the second-wave clones that crested on day 37. Researchers report contracting CD4+ clones mostly in CM and EM, with CD8+ clones in EMRA. While clones contracting from day 15 to 85 were balanced between CD4 and CD8, later expanders leaned CD4+.

TCRdb processed the 5' RACE reads anew with MiXCR; each CDR3 protein has one entry. The sample lists a few hundred thousand distinct CDR3 sequences, approximately 21% occurring once. V gene TRBV29-1 combines with J gene TRBJ1-2, with TRBD1 as a possible D gene (6 bases). This TCR derives from an adult woman who had mild COVID-19 (a few samples of this study predate the infection). Cell type and time point are not known. The specimen sequenced was PBMCs or a T cell subset sorted from them (not recorded which). CDR3: CSVMDSPTVGYTF. The DNA for the CDR3 is TGCAGCGTGATGGACAGTCCCACGGTGGGCTACACCTTC.